Following are 20 T cell receptor beta chains from one sample sequenced in a study of cytomegalovirus exposure and HLA in healthy donors. PCR was performed using 60 Vbeta and 13 Jbeta primers. Clones were sequenced by immunoSEQ multiplex PCR, and TCRdb holds only the in-frame ones, with some missing. The sample holds about 120,000 clones; around 86% are singletons and the top ten take less than 2.5%. The sequenced sample consisted of PBMCs. These receptors all come from a middle-aged woman in good health and CMV-seronegative.

The chain has TRBV19 and TRBJ1-1; D is unresolved. The V gene lost 1 base and the J gene lost 4 bases, with 7 bases spanning the gap. Germline CDR1 and CDR2: LNHDA and SQIVND (reference sequence). The CDR3 loop spans 13 amino acids. This CDR3 reads CASSIAGTTEAFF. The CDR3 nucleotides read TGTGCCAGTAGTATAGCAGGAACCACTGAAGCTTTCTTT.

In regard to this clone: Other DNA sequences in the same sample also yield this CDR3. J is TRBJ2-7 and V is TRBV28; TRBD2 matches 8 bases. This CDR3 contains 14 residues. Germline CDR1 and CDR2: MDHEN and SYDVKM. Unmatched junction bases numbered 8, after V lost 5 bases and J lost 5 bases. The CDR3 sequence is CASSLYREGHEQYF. DNA for the CDR3: TGTGCCAGCAGTCTATACCGGGAGGGCCACGAGCAGTACTTC.

The CDR3 here is CASSLRRQGRHEKLFF. In DNA, the CDR3 is TGTGCCAGCAGTTTGAGAAGACAGGGGCGCCATGAAAAACTGTTTTTT. The V and J genes are TRBV27 and TRBJ1-4; 8 bases align to TRBD1. The ends lost 3 bases at V and 6 bases at J; junction bases unmatched: 9. This CDR3 is built from 16 residues. Germline loops: CDR1 MNHEY, CDR2 SMNVEV (reference sequence).

This chain joins TRBV5-1 and TRBJ2-5, with TRBD2 matching over 9 bases. The CDR3 contains 14 residues. The germline V gene has CDR1 SGHRS and CDR2 YFSETQ. V shed 1 base and J 3 bases; nucleotides not matched to a gene: 1. CDR3 protein: CASSLIAGEETQYF. Here the CDR3 DNA reads TGCGCCAGCAGCTTGATAGCGGGAGAAGAGACCCAGTACTTC.

Written as DNA, the CDR3 is TGCGCCAGCAGCTGGGGGGGGTTAATAGCGGAGACCCAGTACTTC. Its translation: CASSWGGLIAETQYF. V gene TRBV5-1 combines with J gene TRBJ2-5, with 7 bases fitting TRBD2. The J segment lost 5 bases and the V segment lost 3 bases, leaving 10 bases of the junction unmatched. The CDR3 is made up of 15 amino acids. Germline V gene data show CDR1 as SGHRS and CDR2 as YFSETQ.

Points on this clone: This sample includes further DNA sequences coding for the same CDR3. The chain joins TRBV6-1 to TRBJ1-2; unclear D gene. Germline V CDR1 and CDR2: MNHNS, SASEGT. V lost 4 bases and J 2 bases, leaving 5 bases between the germline ends. This CDR3 has 12 residues. CDR3 loop: CASSAGNYGYTF. The CDR3 region has the DNA TGTGCCAGCAGTGCGGGGAACTATGGCTACACCTTC.

V is TRBV6-5 and J is TRBJ1-2, with TRBD1 matching 7 bases. In germline, CDR1 is MNHEY, CDR2 SVGAGI. The ends lost 6 bases at V and 4 bases at J; junction bases unmatched: 5. The CDR3 sequence is 13 residues long. The CDR3 reads CASSQGTVYGYTF. The CDR3 DNA reads as TGTGCCAGCAGCCAAGGGACAGTCTATGGCTACACCTTC.

The sample holds a few counts of this clone. Compared with germline, one end of the junction differs, possibly owing to a read error. J is TRBJ2-2 and V is TRBV19, with a possible D match to TRBD1 (6 bases). This CDR3 has 16 amino acids. Germline CDR1 is LNHDA and CDR2 is SQIVND (reference sequence). The CDR3 region has the DNA TGTGCCAGTAGTCGACCGGTGACAGGAAACAACGGGGAGCTGTTTTTT. Protein: CASSRPVTGNNGELFF.

The V and J genes are TRBV21-1 and TRBJ2-2; no DNA check was done on the table's D call, TRBD2. TRBV21-1 is flagged as a pseudogene. CDR3 length equals 16 residues. The CDR3 bases are TGTGCCAGCAGCTCCGGCGAGCGGGAGGGCACCGGGGAGCTGTTTTTT. Its protein product is CASSSGEREGTGELFF.

The chain links TRBV5-1 to TRBJ2-1; TRBD1 agrees at 8 bases. The V and J ends lost 4 bases and 9 bases, in that order; junction bases with no gene match: 12. Germline loops: CDR1 SGHRS, CDR2 YFSETQ. The CDR3 totals 15 residues. Here the CDR3 DNA reads TGCGCCAGCAGCCGCCTAGGGGTACAGGGGGGTGAGCAGTTCTTC. Translated: CASSRLGVQGGEQFF.

This chain joins TRBV7-6 and TRBJ1-2; TRBD1 is a possible D gene (6 bases). Trimming shortened V by 6 bases and J by 2 bases, and 13 bases separated the two germline ends. Looked up from germline, CDR1 is SGHVS and CDR2 is FNYEAQ. The CDR3 loop spans 14 amino acids. The CDR3 nucleotides read TGTGCCAGCAGTCACTCAGGGGCAAACTATGGCTACACCTTC. Translated: CASSHSGANYGYTF. Drawing the rest from reference TRBV7-6 and TRBJ1-2, the complete variable domain is GAGVSQSPRYKVTKRGQDVALRCDPISGHVSLYWYRQALGQGPEFLTYFNYEAQQDKSGLPNDRFSAERPEGSISTLTIQRTEQRDSAMYRCASSHSGANYGYTFGSGTRLTVV.

CDR3 in amino acids: CASSHAPAGGPNEQYF. The CDR3 DNA is TGCGCCAGCAGCCACGCCCCGGCGGGAGGGCCGAACGAGCAGTACTTC. J is TRBJ2-7 and V is TRBV4-3; 9 nucleotides agree with TRBD2. Per germline, CDR1 LGHNA and CDR2 YSLEER. Germline trimming cut 3 bases from V and 5 bases from J; bases unmatched to any gene: 11. The CDR3 is 16 residues long.

This sequence joins TRBV28 and TRBJ2-7; the match to TRBD2 covers 11 bases. Germline V lookup: CDR1 MDHEN, CDR2 SYDVKM. This CDR3 spans 13 amino acids. V shed 9 bases and J 5 bases; nucleotides not matched to a gene: 6. The CDR3, as DNA: TGTGCCAGTATCACTAGCGGGAGCCACGAGCAGTACTTC. As protein: CASITSGSHEQYF.

This clone was seen a handful of times. Here the CDR3 reads CASSEALGGQREAFF. The CDR3 DNA is TGTGCCAGCAGTGAAGCGCTTGGGGGACAGCGGGAAGCTTTCTTT. The chain links TRBV2 to TRBJ1-1; 7 bases map to TRBD1. V dropped 0 bases and J dropped 8; count of bases not matched to a gene: 9. CDR3 length: 15 residues. Germline V gene sequence: CDR1 SNHLY, CDR2 FYNNEI.

This chain uses TRBV6-1 with TRBJ2-1, with D possibly matching TRBD2 (6 bases). Germline V gives CDR1 MNHNS, CDR2 SASEGT. With 6 bases removed from V and 7 bases from J, the gap between germline ends came to 16 bases. This CDR3 has 14 residues. The CDR3 reads CASSAGRGANEQFF. CDR3 sequence (DNA): TGTGCCAGCAGCGCCGGACGCGGGGCAAATGAGCAGTTCTTC.

This chain connects TRBV7-2 to TRBJ2-1; D unresolved. Per germline, CDR1 SGHTA and CDR2 FQGNSA. The CDR3 covers 12 residues. V lost 5 bases to trimming and J lost 1 base, with 3 bases between them. Here the CDR3 DNA reads TGTGCCAGCAGCCCATCCTACAATGAGCAGTTCTTC. It is translated as CASSPSYNEQFF.

The V and J genes are TRBV5-1 and TRBJ1-3; D uncertain. V was pared by 0 bases and J by 0 bases, with 10 bases between. Germline V gene lookup returns CDR1 SGHRS and CDR2 YFSETQ. This CDR3 region has 16 residues. Here the CDR3 reads CASSLDGYGSGNTIYF. CDR3 DNA: TGCGCCAGCAGCTTGGACGGGTATGGCTCTGGAAACACCATATATTTT. Filled out from reference TRBV5-1 and TRBJ1-3, the complete variable domain reads KAGVTQTPRYLIKTRGQQVTLSCSPISGHRSVSWYQQTPGQGLQFLFEYFSETQRNKGNFPGRFSGRQFSNSRSEMNVSTLELGDSALYLCASSLDGYGSGNTIYFGEGSWLTVV.

The table lists this clone with a few counts. For the CDR3, the DNA is TGCGCCAGCAGTGATAAGGGGGTCTCAGTTGCTTTCTTT. This codes for CASSDKGVSVAFF. This rearrangement joins TRBV10-1 to TRBJ1-1; maybe TRBD1 (6 bases). The V and J ends lost 3 bases and 11 bases respectively, with 16 bases between them. This CDR3 is 13 amino acids long. Germline V gives CDR1 WNHNN, CDR2 SYGVQD (reference sequence).

The V gene is TRBV7-9, the J gene TRBJ2-3; D gene unclear. CDR1 and CDR2 (germline): SEHNR, FQNEAQ (reference sequence). This CDR3 is built from 12 residues. Trimming left V 5 bases short and J 0 bases short, with 3 bases between. CDR3 in DNA: TGTGCCAGCAGCCCTAGCACAGATACGCAGTATTTT. It is translated as CASSPSTDTQYF.

The genes are TRBV15 and TRBJ1-1; TRBD1 matches at 7 bases. The CDR3 consists of 16 residues. The ends lost 7 bases at V and 1 base at J; junction bases unmatched: 12. CDR1 LNHNV and CDR2 YYDKDF come from the germline V gene (reference sequence). CDR3 in DNA: TGTGCCACCAACCCTGACAGGGTAAGAAGGAACACTGAAGCTTTCTTT. This encodes CATNPDRVRRNTEAFF.